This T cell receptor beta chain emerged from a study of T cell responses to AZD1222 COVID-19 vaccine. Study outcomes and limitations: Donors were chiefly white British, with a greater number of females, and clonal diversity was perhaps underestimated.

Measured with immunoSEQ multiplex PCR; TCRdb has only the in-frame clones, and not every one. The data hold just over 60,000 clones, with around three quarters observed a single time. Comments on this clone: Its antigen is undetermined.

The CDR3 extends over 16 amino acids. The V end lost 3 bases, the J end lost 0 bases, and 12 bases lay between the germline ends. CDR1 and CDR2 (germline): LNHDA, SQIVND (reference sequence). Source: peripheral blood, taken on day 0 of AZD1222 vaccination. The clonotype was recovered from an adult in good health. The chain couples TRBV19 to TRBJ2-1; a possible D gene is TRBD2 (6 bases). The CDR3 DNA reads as TGTGCCAGTAGTATGGCGGGGCGAAGCTCCTACAATGAGCAGTTCTTC. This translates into CASSMAGRSSYNEQFF.